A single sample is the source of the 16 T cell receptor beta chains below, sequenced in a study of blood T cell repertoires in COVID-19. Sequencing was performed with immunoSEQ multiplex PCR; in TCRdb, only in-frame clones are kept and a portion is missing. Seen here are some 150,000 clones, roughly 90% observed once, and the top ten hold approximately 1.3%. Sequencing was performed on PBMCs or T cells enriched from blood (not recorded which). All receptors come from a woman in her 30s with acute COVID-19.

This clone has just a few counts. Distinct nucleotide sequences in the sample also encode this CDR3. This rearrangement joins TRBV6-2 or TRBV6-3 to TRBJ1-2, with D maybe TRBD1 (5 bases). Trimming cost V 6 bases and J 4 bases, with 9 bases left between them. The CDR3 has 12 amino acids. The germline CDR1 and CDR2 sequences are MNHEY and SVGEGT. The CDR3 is CASSGTGYGYTF. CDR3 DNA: TGTGCCAGCAGCGGGACTGGCTATGGCTACACCTTC.

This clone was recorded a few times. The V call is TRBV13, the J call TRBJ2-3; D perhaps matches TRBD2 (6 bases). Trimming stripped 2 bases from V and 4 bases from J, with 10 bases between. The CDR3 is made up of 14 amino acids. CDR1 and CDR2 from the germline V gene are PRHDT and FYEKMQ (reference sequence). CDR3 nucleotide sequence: TGTGCCAGCAGCTTACGGGGGAGTGCAGATACGCAGTATTTT. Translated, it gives CASSLRGSADTQYF.

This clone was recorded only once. The CDR3 spells CASSATGQGYGYTF. In nucleotides, the CDR3 is TGTGCCAGCAGTGCAACGGGACAGGGGTATGGCTACACCTTC. The chain carries TRBV28 and TRBJ1-2, with TRBD1 matching 10 bases. This CDR3 spans 14 amino acids. From germline, CDR1 is MDHEN and CDR2 SYDVKM. After removal of 5 bases from V and 5 bases from J, the junction contained 5 bases not matched to a gene.

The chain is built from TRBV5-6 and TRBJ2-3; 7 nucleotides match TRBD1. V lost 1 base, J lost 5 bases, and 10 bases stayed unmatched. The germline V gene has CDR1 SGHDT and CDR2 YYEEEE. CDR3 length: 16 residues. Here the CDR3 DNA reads TGTGCCAGCAGCTTGTCTCCGACAGGGAACGTAGATACGCAGTATTTT. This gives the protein CASSLSPTGNVDTQYF.

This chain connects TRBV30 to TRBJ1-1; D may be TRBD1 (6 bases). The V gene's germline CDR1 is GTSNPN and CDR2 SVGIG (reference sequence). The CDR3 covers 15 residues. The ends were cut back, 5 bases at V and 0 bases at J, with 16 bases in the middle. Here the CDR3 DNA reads TGTGCCTGGGCAGGGGTTCCCCCAATGAACACTGAAGCTTTCTTT. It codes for CAWAGVPPMNTEAFF.

The CDR3 loop reads CASSVAGQNGYTF. CDR3 sequence (DNA): TGTGCCAGCAGCGTGGCAGGGCAAAATGGCTACACCTTC. V and J are TRBV9 and TRBJ1-2; D perhaps matches TRBD1 (5 bases). CDR1 and CDR2 (germline): SGDLS, YYNGEE. Trimming took off 2 bases at V and 6 bases at J, with 11 bases between the two ends. This CDR3 has 13 residues.

The CDR3 loop is CASKSSGMAYEQFF. CDR3 nucleotide sequence: TGTGCCAGCAAATCTAGCGGGATGGCCTATGAGCAGTTCTTC. The chain employs TRBV5-4 and TRBJ2-1; TRBD2 agrees at 9 bases. The CDR3 runs to 14 residues. Trimming cost V 6 bases and J 8 bases; bases outside gene matches: 9. Germline V gene data show CDR1 as SGHNT and CDR2 as YYREEE (reference sequence).

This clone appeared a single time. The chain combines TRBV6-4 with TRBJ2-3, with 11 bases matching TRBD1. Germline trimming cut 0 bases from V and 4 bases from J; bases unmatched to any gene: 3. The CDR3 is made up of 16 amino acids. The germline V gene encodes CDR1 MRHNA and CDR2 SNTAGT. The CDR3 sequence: CASSDSPGQGADTQYF. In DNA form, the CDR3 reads TGTGCCAGCAGTGACTCCCCGGGACAGGGGGCAGATACGCAGTATTTT.

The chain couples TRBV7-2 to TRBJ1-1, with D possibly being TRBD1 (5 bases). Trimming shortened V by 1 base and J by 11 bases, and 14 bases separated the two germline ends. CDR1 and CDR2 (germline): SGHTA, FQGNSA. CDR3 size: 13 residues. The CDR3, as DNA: TGTGCCAGCAGCTTAGAGGGAGGGGTTCGCGCTTTCTTT. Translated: CASSLEGGVRAFF.

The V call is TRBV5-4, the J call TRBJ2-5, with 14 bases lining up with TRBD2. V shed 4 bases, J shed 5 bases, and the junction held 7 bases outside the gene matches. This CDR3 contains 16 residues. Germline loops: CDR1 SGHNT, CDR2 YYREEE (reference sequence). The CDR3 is CASSPGLAGVLETQYF. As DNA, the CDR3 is TGTGCCAGCAGCCCGGGACTAGCGGGAGTTTTGGAGACCCAGTACTTC.

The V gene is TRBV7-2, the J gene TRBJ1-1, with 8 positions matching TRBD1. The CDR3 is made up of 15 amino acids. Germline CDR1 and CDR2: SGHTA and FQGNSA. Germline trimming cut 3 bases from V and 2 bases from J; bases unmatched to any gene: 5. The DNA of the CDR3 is TGTGCCAGCAGCTTCCAGACAGGGGCAAACACTGAAGCTTTCTTT. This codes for CASSFQTGANTEAFF.

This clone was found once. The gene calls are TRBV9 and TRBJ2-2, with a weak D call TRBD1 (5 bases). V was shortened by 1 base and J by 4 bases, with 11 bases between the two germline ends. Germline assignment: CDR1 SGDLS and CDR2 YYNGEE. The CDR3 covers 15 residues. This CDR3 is CASSVRGPLTGELFF. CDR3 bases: TGTGCCAGCAGCGTAAGGGGTCCTCTCACCGGGGAGCTGTTTTTT.

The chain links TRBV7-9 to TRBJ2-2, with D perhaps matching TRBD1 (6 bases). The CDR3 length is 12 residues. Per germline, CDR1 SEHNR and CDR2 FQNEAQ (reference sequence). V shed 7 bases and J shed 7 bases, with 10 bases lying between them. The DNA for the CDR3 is TGTGCCAGCACCCAGGGGAGCGGGGAGCTGTTTTTT. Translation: CASTQGSGELFF.

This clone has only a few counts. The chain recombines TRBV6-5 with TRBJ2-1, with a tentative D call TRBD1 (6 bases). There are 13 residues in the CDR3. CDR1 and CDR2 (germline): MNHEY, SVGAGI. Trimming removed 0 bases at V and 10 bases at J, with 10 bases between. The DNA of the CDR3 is TGTGCCAGCAGTTACTCGATGGGGGCAGAGCAGTTCTTC. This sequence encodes CASSYSMGAEQFF.

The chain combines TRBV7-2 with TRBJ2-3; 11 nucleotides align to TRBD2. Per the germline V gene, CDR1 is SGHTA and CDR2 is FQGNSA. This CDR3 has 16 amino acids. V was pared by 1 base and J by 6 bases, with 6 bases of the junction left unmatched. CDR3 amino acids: CASSLGGLAGQDTQYF. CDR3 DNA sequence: TGTGCCAGCAGCTTAGGCGGACTAGCGGGCCAGGATACGCAGTATTTT. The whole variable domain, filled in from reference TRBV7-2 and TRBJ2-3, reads GAGVSQSPSNKVTEKGKDVELRCDPISGHTALYWYRQSLGQGLEFLIYFQGNSAPDKSGLPSDRFSAERTGGSVSTLTIQRTQQEDSAVYLCASSLGGLAGQDTQYFGPGTRLTVL.

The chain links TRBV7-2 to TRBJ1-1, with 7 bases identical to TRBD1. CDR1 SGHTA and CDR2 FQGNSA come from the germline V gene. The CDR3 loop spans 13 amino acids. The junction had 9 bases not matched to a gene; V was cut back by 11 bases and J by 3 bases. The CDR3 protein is CAASTGIYTEAFF. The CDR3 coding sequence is TGTGCCGCCTCGACAGGGATTTACACTGAAGCTTTCTTT.